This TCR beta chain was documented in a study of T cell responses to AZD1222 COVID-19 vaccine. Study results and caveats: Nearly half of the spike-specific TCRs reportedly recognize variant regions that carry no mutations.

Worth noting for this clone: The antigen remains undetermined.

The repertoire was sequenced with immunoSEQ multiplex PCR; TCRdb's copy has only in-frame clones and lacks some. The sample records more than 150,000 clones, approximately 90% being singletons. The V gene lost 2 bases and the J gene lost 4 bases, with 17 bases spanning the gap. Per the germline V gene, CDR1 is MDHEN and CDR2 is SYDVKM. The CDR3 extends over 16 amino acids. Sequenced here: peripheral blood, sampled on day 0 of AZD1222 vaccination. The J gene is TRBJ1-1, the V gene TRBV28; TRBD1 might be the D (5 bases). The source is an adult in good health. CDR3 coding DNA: TGTGCCAGCAGTTTAAAAATCCGGGACTATGGCACTGAAGCTTTCTTT. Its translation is CASSLKIRDYGTEAFF.